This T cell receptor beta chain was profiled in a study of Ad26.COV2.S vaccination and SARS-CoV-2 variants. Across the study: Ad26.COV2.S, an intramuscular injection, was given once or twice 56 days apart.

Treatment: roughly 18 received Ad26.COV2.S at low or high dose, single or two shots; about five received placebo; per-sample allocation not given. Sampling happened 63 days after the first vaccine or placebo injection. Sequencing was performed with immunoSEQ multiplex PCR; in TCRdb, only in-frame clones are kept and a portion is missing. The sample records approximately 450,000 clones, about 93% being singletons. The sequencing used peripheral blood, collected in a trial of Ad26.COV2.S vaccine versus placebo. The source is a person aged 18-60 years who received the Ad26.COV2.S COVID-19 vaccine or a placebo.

The CDR3: CASSLGRDYLYSYTF. CDR3 sequence (DNA): TGTGCCAGCAGCTTGGGTCGAGACTATTTATACAGCTACACCTTC. V is TRBV11-2 and J is TRBJ1-2; D is ambiguous. Trimming removed 3 bases from V and 9 bases from J, with 20 bases in between. Germline loops: CDR1 SGHAT, CDR2 FQNNGV. CDR3 length equals 15 residues.